Each of the 26 T cell receptor beta chains below was sequenced from the same sample in a study of identifying expanded T cells in peripheral blood. Some clones are missing from TCRdb's copy, which holds only in-frame ones; the method was immunoSEQ multiplex PCR. The data show approximately 130,000 clones, with approximately 88% seen just once and approximately 3% held by the top ten. Source material: blood. These TCRs come from a person aged 18 to 69 in good health.

The chain carries TRBV5-1 and TRBJ2-1; perhaps D is TRBD1 or TRBD2 (5 bases each). CDR1 is SGHRS and CDR2 is YFSETQ in the germline V gene. V was shortened by 4 bases and J by 5 bases, with 19 bases between the two germline ends. The CDR3 covers 16 residues. The CDR3 here is CASSDLLRGADNEQFF. CDR3 DNA sequence: TGCGCCAGCAGCGACCTATTGAGGGGAGCCGACAATGAGCAGTTCTTC.

The V gene is TRBV7-3, the J gene TRBJ2-3; no definite D call. This CDR3 has 15 amino acids. CDR1 and CDR2 (germline): SGHTA, FQGTGA. Trimming stripped 5 bases from V and 1 base from J, with 13 bases between. CDR3 nucleotide sequence: TGTGCCAGCAGCCTTGGTAGTTTGGGCACAGATACGCAGTATTTT. Residues: CASSLGSLGTDTQYF.

The chain joins TRBV5-1 to TRBJ2-1; the D gene is possibly TRBD2 (6 bases). V shed 3 bases and J shed 7 bases, with 11 bases lying between them. The V gene's germline CDR1 is SGHRS and CDR2 YFSETQ. The CDR3 covers 13 residues. CDR3 DNA sequence: TGCGCCAGCAGCTCATCAGGGAGGAATGAGCAGTTCTTC. The encoded protein is CASSSSGRNEQFF.

A few counts support this clone. This sequence joins TRBV7-2 and TRBJ2-7; no reliable D call. The length of the CDR3 is 14 residues. V dropped 6 bases and J dropped 0 bases, with 12 bases sitting between them. CDR1 and CDR2 from the germline V gene are SGHTA and FQGNSA. In nucleotides, the CDR3 is TGTGCCAGCAGTTTTTCACCCTCCTCCTACGAGCAGTACTTC. Amino acid sequence: CASSFSPSSYEQYF.

The genes are TRBV5-1 and TRBJ1-4; D uncertain. Trimming pared 3 bases from V and 5 bases from J, leaving 14 bases between. The CDR3 loop spans 15 amino acids. Germline V gene sequence: CDR1 SGHRS, CDR2 YFSETQ. CDR3 sequence reads: CASSSRRAVNEKLFF. CDR3 DNA sequence: TGCGCCAGCAGCTCACGCCGGGCCGTAAATGAAAAACTGTTTTTT.

The rearrangement links TRBV29-1 to TRBJ2-1; D ambiguous. Germline V gene data show CDR1 as SQVTM and CDR2 as ANQGSEA. The V end lost 4 bases, the J end lost 9 bases, and 16 bases lay between the germline ends. The CDR3 is made up of 13 amino acids. CDR3 loop: CSVGARYVGEQFF. The CDR3 DNA is TGCAGCGTTGGGGCAAGGTACGTAGGTGAGCAGTTCTTC.

V usage is TRBV6-4 and J usage is TRBJ1-5; 10 bases are a match to TRBD1. CDR1 and CDR2 (germline): MRHNA, SNTAGT. This CDR3 comprises 16 residues. V lost 6 bases and J lost 2; bases outside the gene matches: 7. Here the CDR3 reads CASREDRGIGNQPQHF. The CDR3 nucleotides are TGTGCCAGCAGGGAGGACAGGGGGATTGGCAATCAGCCCCAGCATTTT.

J is TRBJ1-2 and V is TRBV5-4; maybe TRBD1 (6 bases). The germline CDR1 and CDR2 sequences are SGHNT and YYREEE (reference sequence). V lost 0 bases to trimming and J lost 4 bases, with 10 bases between them. The CDR3 runs to 14 residues. The CDR3 sequence: CASSLGGQLYGYTF. The CDR3 bases are TGTGCCAGCAGCTTGGGGGGGCAGCTCTATGGCTACACCTTC.

V is TRBV7-6 and J is TRBJ2-6, with D perhaps being TRBD1 or TRBD2 (5 bases each). The CDR3 consists of 18 residues. V gave up 6 bases and J gave up 0 bases, with 18 bases separating them. In germline, CDR1 is SGHVS, CDR2 FNYEAQ. The CDR3 nucleotides read TGTGCCAGCAGGTGGGGGTTCAACCTACTCTCTGGGGCCAACGTCCTGACTTTC. This sequence encodes CASRWGFNLLSGANVLTF. Full variable domain (outside the CDR3, taken from reference TRBV7-6 and TRBJ2-6): GAGVSQSPRYKVTKRGQDVALRCDPISGHVSLYWYRQALGQGPEFLTYFNYEAQQDKSGLPNDRFSAERPEGSISTLTIQRTEQRDSAMYRCASRWGFNLLSGANVLTFGAGSRLTVL.

The chain combines TRBV7-9 with TRBJ1-2, with 8 bases lining up with TRBD1. J was trimmed by 5 bases and V by 5 bases; bases with no gene match: 13. The CDR3 spans 16 residues. Germline CDR1 and CDR2: SEHNR and FQNEAQ (reference sequence). The CDR3: CASSKGGTGITYGYTF. CDR3 sequence (DNA): TGTGCCAGCAGCAAAGGGGGGACAGGAATTACATATGGCTACACCTTC.

The chain joins TRBV6-5 to TRBJ1-2, with D possibly being TRBD1 (5 bases). This CDR3 comprises 13 residues. Germline loops: CDR1 MNHEY, CDR2 SVGAGI. The V gene lost 5 bases and the J gene lost 4 bases, with 11 bases spanning the gap. As DNA, the CDR3 is TGTGCCAGCAGTCCCCTCGGGGCCTATGGCTACACCTTC. Amino acid sequence: CASSPLGAYGYTF.

This clone has only one observation. As DNA, the CDR3 is TGTGCCAGCAGCCGCCTAGGGGGACTGGTACAAGAGACCCAGTACTTC. Translated: CASSRLGGLVQETQYF. The V call is TRBV7-9, the J call TRBJ2-5; D could derive from TRBD1 or TRBD2 (6 bases each). The CDR3 extends over 16 amino acids. Germline values: CDR1 SEHNR, CDR2 FQNEAQ (reference sequence). Trimming left V 5 bases short and J 2 bases short, with 18 bases between. The complete variable domain, with remaining parts taken from reference TRBV7-9 and TRBJ2-5, reads DTGVSQNPRHKITKRGQNVTFRCDPISEHNRLYWYRQTLGQGPEFLTYFQNEAQLEKSRLLSDRFSAERPKGSFSTLEIQRTEQGDSAMYLCASSRLGGLVQETQYFGPGTRLLVL.

This clone qualifies as medium-sized (0.01 to 0.1%). The J gene is TRBJ1-6, the V gene TRBV5-6; tentatively, D is TRBD1 (5 bases). In germline, CDR1 is SGHDT, CDR2 YYEEEE. CDR3 length equals 14 residues. With 1 base removed from V and 5 bases from J, the gap between germline ends came to 7 bases. The CDR3 spells CASSLRGHNSPLHF. The CDR3 bases are TGTGCCAGCAGCTTGCGGGGCCATAATTCACCCCTCCACTTT.

This clone came up once. This chain connects TRBV19 to TRBJ2-6; weak D call: TRBD1 (6 bases). This CDR3 is built from 16 residues. V was clipped by 7 bases and J by 0 bases, with 13 bases between them. CDR1 and CDR2 (germline): LNHDA, SQIVND (reference sequence). The CDR3 reads CASKQGPSSGANVLTF. Written as DNA, the CDR3 is TGTGCCAGTAAACAGGGACCTAGCTCTGGGGCCAACGTCCTGACTTTC.

The chain employs TRBV7-9 and TRBJ1-4, with 8 bases that match TRBD1. The CDR3 sequence is 14 residues long. With 6 bases clipped from V and 7 bases from J, the junction kept 7 bases outside the gene matches. Germline-derived CDR1 and CDR2 are SEHNR and FQNEAQ (reference sequence). CDR3 in DNA: TGTGCCAGCAGTGCAGGGGGCGCTTTTGAAAAACTGTTTTTT. It codes for CASSAGGAFEKLFF.

The chain combines TRBV6-5 with TRBJ2-1; 8 positions match TRBD1. Germline CDR1 reads MNHEY; CDR2 reads SVGAGI. V lost 5 bases to trimming and J lost 5 bases; unmatched junction nucleotides: 5. This CDR3 is built from 14 residues. This CDR3 reads CASSPRQGNNEQFF. The CDR3 DNA is TGTGCCAGCAGTCCCCGACAGGGGAACAATGAGCAGTTCTTC.

The chain couples TRBV18 to TRBJ2-2, with 7 bases fitting TRBD1. Germline CDR1 reads KGHSH; CDR2 reads LQKENI. V lost 2 bases and J lost 1; bases outside the gene matches: 1. The CDR3 runs to 15 residues. The CDR3 DNA reads as TGTGCCAGCTCACCAGACAGGGTGAACACCGGGGAGCTGTTTTTT. This gives the protein CASSPDRVNTGELFF.

The rearrangement links TRBV5-5 to TRBJ2-6, with D unresolved. V was trimmed by 0 bases and J by 0 bases, leaving 4 bases between them. The germline CDR1 and CDR2 sequences are SGHKS and YYEKEE (reference sequence). This CDR3 comprises 15 residues. The CDR3 protein is CASSLGPSGANVLTF. As DNA, the CDR3 is TGTGCCAGCAGCTTGGGACCCTCTGGGGCCAACGTCCTGACTTTC. Full variable domain (outside the CDR3, taken from reference TRBV5-5 and TRBJ2-6): DAGVTQSPTHLIKTRGQQVTLRCSPISGHKSVSWYQQVLGQGPQFIFQYYEKEERGRGNFPDRFSARQFPNYSSELNVNALLLGDSALYLCASSLGPSGANVLTFGAGSRLTVL.

As DNA, the CDR3 is TGTGCCAGCAGCCCCTTCGCGGGGGCTCGAACTGAAGCTTTCTTT. Translating gives CASSPFAGARTEAFF. This chain uses TRBV7-7 with TRBJ1-1; perhaps TRBD1 as D (6 bases). CDR1 and CDR2 from the germline V gene are SSHAT and FNYEAQ (reference sequence). V lost 5 bases, J lost 5 bases, and 18 bases lay in between. The CDR3 loop spans 15 amino acids.

The chain uses TRBV19 and TRBJ1-2, with D tentatively TRBD1 (6 bases). The V end was cut by 3 bases, the J end by 4 bases, with 15 bases between. Germline lookup yields CDR1 LNHDA and CDR2 SQIVND (reference sequence). The CDR3 loop spans 15 amino acids. In nucleotides, the CDR3 is TGTGCCAGTAGTATTTCTCAGGGGTCTGGCTATGGCTACACCTTC. Residues: CASSISQGSGYGYTF.

The V gene is TRBV7-8, the J gene TRBJ2-7; D ambiguous. V dropped 7 bases and J dropped 7 bases, with 17 bases sitting between them. Germline CDR1 SGHVS, CDR2 FQNEAQ. There are 13 residues in the CDR3. CDR3 nucleotides: TGTGCCAGCACTCCCCAGGTTCGTGGGGAGCAGTACTTC. This sequence encodes CASTPQVRGEQYF.

The chain joins TRBV30 to TRBJ1-5, with D possibly TRBD1 on 6 matching bases. The CDR3 is 13 residues long. Germline CDR1 is GTSNPN and CDR2 is SVGIG (reference sequence). V lost 4 bases, J lost 7 bases, and 14 bases lay in between. The DNA of the CDR3 is TGTGCCTGGACAGGGGTTAGTGGACAGCCCCAGCATTTT. Its translation is CAWTGVSGQPQHF.

The chain uses TRBV23-1 and TRBJ1-4, with 11 bases identical to TRBD1. TRBV23-1 qualifies as an ORF whose function is uncertain. The CDR3 runs to 16 residues. With 3 bases clipped from V and 8 bases from J, the junction kept 8 bases outside the gene matches. The DNA for the CDR3 is TGCGCCAGCAGTCACAGGGACCGGGACAGGGGGGAAAAACTGTTTTTT. Translated, it gives CASSHRDRDRGEKLFF.

The genes are TRBV5-4 and TRBJ1-2; D unclear. V was cut by 4 bases and J by 8 bases, with 15 bases left in between. Germline V gene lookup returns CDR1 SGHNT and CDR2 YYREEE (reference sequence). The CDR3 loop spans 13 amino acids. CDR3 DNA: TGTGCCAGCAGCCCCGGACTATCTGGGGGCTACACCTTC. Protein product: CASSPGLSGGYTF.

The chain links TRBV25-1 to TRBJ1-4; the D is unclear. The CDR3 loop spans 13 amino acids. Per germline, CDR1 MGHDK and CDR2 SYGVNS. The V gene lost 0 bases and the J gene lost 5 bases, with 4 bases spanning the gap. The CDR3 loop is CASSEYGNEKLFF. DNA for the CDR3: TGTGCCAGCAGTGAATACGGGAATGAAAAACTGTTTTTT.

This chain uses TRBV5-1 with TRBJ2-2; D not certain. With 0 bases removed from V and 1 base from J, the gap between germline ends came to 7 bases. The CDR3 is 15 residues long. The germline V gene has CDR1 SGHRS and CDR2 YFSETQ. DNA for the CDR3: TGCGCCAGCAGCTTGGGGCACCTGAACACCGGGGAGCTGTTTTTT. Protein: CASSLGHLNTGELFF.